This T cell receptor beta chain was sequenced in a study of control samples from healthy donors and cancer patients. Trimming at V came to 9 bases and at J to 4 bases, leaving 7 bases not matched to a gene. The CDR3 runs to 14 residues. CDR1 and CDR2 from the germline V gene are WNHNN and SYGVQD (reference sequence). TCRdb's copy holds only in-frame clones and misses some; the assay was immunoSEQ multiplex PCR. The data show about 75,000 clones, 94% seen once. The rearrangement uses TRBV10-1 and TRBJ1-5, with 9 bases fitting TRBD1. This clonotype was obtained from a woman between 40 and 55 years old in good health. Specimen: blood. DNA for the CDR3: TGCGCCAGGGACAGGGGTTTAGGGAATCAGCCCCAGCATTTT. Its protein is CARDRGLGNQPQHF.